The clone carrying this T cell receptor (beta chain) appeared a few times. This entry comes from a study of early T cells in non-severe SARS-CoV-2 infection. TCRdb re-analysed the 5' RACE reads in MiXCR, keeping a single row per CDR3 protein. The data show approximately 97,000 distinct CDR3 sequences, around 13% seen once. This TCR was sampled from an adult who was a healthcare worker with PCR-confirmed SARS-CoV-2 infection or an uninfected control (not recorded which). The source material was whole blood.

The CDR3 DNA reads TGTGCCACCAGCAGAACAGGAAAGTACGACGAGCAGTACTTC. Translation: CATSRTGKYDEQYF. V gene TRBV15 combines with J gene TRBJ2-7, with a possible D match to TRBD1 (5 bases). The V gene lost 2 bases and the J gene lost 5 bases, with 13 bases spanning the gap. Germline lookup yields CDR1 LNHNV and CDR2 YYDKDF (reference sequence). The CDR3 has 14 residues.